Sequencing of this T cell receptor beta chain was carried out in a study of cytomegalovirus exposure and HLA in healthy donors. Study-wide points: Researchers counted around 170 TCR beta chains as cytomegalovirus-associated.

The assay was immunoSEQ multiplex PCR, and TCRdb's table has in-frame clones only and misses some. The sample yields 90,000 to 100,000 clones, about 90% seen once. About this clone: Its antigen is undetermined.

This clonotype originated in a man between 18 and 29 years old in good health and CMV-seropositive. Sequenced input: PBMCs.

The CDR3 DNA reads TGTGCCAGCAGCTCTCGGACAGGGGTTAACGAGCAGTACTTC. Protein product: CASSSRTGVNEQYF. The V gene is TRBV5-6, the J gene TRBJ2-7; 9 bases are shared with TRBD1. Germline V gene lookup returns CDR1 SGHDT and CDR2 YYEEEE. The junction had 6 bases not matched to a gene; V was cut back by 3 bases and J by 5 bases. The CDR3 spans 14 residues. The full variable domain, completed using reference TRBV5-6 and TRBJ2-7, is DAGVTQSPTHLIKTRGQQVTLRCSPKSGHDTVSWYQQALGQGPQFIFQYYEEEERQRGNFPDRFSGHQFPNYSSELNVNALLLGDSALYLCASSSRTGVNEQYFGPGTRLTVT.